This T cell receptor beta chain was sequenced during a study of T cells in Graves' hyperthyroidism and ophthalmopathy. There are 14 residues in the CDR3. From germline, CDR1 is SNHLY and CDR2 FYNNEI. Authors of the study amplified TCR beta CDR3 regions from RNA transcripts. The TCR CDR3 was amplified in a first-round RT-PCR using the HTBI primer set. TCRdb called the multiplex PCR reads again in MiXCR, with one record for every CDR3 protein. The sample holds some 600,000 distinct CDR3 sequences; around 14% are singletons and the top ten take more than 5%. Diagnostic assessment was based on clinical symptoms, serum thyroxine and TRAb, thyroid ultrasound and orbital computed tomography. A remark on this clonotype: Sequence at one end of the junction differs from germline and may be a read error.

The source is a young woman with Graves' hyperthyroidism that later progressed to Graves' ophthalmopathy. V usage is TRBV2 and J usage is TRBJ2-1; 7 bases are a match to TRBD2. The sample consisted of blood. The CDR3 sequence is CASDLGGLDERQSF. CDR3 sequence (DNA): TGTGCCAGCGACTTGGGGGGGTTGGACGAGAGGCAGTCCTTC.